This TCR beta chain was retrieved from a study of cytomegalovirus exposure and HLA in healthy donors. Study context: An earlier analysis identified 117 million unique TCR beta sequences in about 200 million T cells. Study observations and caveats: An analysis was carried out at a later point. It showed that HLA-associated TCR beta chains were more clonally expanded than equally common non-associated chains. In a later analysis, a genetic analysis reported fewer productive-TCR N-insertions in an Asian-associated ancestry cluster than the cohort average.

A multiplex PCR was run with 60 Vbeta primers and 13 Jbeta primers. Produced via immunoSEQ multiplex PCR; TCRdb's table is partial and in-frame only. Of under 200,000 clones in the sample, roughly 73% were seen once. As for this clone: Its antigen is currently unknown.

Trimming left V 10 bases short and J 7 bases short, with 20 bases between. The germline gives CDR1 MNHNY, CDR2 SVGAGI (reference sequence). The CDR3 loop spans 14 amino acids. The source is a woman in her 30s in good health and CMV-seronegative. The chain carries TRBV6-6 and TRBJ1-5, with D possibly being TRBD1 (6 bases). The source material was PBMCs. As DNA, the CDR3 is TGTGCCACCAATAAAGGGGGTTCTGGCCAGCCCCAGCATTTT. Translated: CATNKGGSGQPQHF.